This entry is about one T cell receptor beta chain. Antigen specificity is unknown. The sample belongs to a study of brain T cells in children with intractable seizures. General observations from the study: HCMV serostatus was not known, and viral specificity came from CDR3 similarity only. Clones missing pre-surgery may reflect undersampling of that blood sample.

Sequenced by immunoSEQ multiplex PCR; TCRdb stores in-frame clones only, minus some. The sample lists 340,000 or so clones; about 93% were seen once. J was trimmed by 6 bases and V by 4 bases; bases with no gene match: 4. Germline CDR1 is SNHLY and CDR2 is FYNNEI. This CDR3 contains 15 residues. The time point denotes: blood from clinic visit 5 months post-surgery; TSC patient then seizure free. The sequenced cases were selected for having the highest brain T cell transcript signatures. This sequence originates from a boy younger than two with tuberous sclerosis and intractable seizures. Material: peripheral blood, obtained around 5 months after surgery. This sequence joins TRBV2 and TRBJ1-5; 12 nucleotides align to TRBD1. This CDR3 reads CASSAGTGGVQPQHF. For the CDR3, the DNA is TGTGCCAGCAGTGCCGGGACAGGGGGCGTTCAGCCCCAGCATTTT.